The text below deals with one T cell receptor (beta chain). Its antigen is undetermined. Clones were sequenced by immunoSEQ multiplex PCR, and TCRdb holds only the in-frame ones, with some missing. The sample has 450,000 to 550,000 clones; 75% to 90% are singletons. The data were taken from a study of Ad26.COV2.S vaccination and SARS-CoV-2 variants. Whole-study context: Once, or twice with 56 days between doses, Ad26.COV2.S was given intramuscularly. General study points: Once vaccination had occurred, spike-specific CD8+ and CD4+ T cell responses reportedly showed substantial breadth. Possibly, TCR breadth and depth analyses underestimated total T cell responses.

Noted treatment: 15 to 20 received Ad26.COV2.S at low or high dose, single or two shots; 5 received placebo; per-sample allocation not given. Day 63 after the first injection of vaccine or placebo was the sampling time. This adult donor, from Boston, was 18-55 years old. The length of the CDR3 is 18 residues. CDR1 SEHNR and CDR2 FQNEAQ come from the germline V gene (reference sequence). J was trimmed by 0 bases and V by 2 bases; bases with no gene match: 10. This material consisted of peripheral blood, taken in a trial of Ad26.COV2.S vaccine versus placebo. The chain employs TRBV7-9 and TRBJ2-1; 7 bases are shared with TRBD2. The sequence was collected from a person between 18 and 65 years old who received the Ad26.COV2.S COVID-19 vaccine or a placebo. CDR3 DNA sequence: TGTGCCAGCAGCTTAACAGCGGGGCCACCGAGCTCCTACAATGAGCAGTTCTTC. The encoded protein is CASSLTAGPPSSYNEQFF.